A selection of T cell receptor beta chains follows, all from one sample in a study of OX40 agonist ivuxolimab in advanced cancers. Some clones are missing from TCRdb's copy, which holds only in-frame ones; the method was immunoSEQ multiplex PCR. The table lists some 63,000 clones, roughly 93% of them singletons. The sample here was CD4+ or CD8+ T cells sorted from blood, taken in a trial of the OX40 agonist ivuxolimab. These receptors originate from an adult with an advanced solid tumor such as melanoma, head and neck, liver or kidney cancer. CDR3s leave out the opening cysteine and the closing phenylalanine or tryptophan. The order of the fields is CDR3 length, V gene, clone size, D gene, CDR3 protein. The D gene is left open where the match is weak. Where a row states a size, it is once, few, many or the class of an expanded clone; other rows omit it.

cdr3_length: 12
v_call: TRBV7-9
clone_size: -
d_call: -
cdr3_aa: ASSGPGLLYEQY

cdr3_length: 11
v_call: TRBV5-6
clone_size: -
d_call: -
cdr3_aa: ASSLGSHDEQY

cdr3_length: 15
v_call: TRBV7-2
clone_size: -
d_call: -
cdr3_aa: ASSLLYGNTMNTEAF

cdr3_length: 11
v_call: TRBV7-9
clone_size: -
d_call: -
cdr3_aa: ASSGLATYEQY

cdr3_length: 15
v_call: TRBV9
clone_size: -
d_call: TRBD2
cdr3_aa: ASSSQTSGRAQETQY

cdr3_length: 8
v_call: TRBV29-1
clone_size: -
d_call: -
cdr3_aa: SLTADTQY

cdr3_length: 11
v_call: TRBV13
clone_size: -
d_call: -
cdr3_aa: ASSLVSYNEQF

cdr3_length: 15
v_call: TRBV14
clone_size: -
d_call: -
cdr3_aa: ASSQDWRQVGNTEAF

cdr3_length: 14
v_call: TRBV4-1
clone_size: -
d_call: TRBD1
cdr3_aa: ASSTSGTGFDTEAF

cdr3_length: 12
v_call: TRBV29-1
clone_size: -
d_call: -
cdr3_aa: SVDYARMNTEAF

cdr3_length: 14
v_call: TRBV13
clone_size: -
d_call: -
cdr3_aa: ASSFFGELVSGELF

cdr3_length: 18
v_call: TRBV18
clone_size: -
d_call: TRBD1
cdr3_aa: ASSPPGLGQLLPPNEKLF

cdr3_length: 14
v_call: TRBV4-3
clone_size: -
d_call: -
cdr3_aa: ASSQGRDTRFYEQY

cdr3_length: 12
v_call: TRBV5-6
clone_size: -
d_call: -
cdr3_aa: ASSLSSGANVLT

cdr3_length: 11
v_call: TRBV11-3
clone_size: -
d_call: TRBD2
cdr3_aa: ASSPWTSGPSY

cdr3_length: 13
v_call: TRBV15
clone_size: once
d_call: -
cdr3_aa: ATSRVSGRDYGYT

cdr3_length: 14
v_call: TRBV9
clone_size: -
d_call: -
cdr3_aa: ASSVGGGFSTDTQY

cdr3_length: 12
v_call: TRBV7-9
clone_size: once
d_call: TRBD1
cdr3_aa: ASSLTGVNQPQH

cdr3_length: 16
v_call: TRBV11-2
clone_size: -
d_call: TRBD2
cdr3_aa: ASSLVPGLAGGPYEQY

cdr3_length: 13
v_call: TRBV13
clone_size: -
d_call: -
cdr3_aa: ASSQPSGRYNEQF

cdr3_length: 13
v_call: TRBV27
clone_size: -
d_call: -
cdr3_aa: ASSPGRQSTDTQY

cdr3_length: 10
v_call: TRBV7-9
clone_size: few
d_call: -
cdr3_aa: ASRTGSYGYT

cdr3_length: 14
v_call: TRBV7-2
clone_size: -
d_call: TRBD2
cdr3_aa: ASSSGLAGWGETQY

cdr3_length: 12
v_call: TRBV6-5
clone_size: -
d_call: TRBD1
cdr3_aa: ASSFTDRGTEAF

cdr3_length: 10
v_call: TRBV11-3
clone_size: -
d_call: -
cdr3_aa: ASSPYTGELF

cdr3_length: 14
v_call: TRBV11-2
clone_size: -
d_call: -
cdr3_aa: ASSLTLGGSGNTIY

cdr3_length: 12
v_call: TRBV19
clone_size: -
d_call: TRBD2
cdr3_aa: ASSIVLAGETQY

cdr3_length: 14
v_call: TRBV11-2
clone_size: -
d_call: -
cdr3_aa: ASSFPADLSTDTQY

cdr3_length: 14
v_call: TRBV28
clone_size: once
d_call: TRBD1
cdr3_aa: ASSPLPGQGGNVLT

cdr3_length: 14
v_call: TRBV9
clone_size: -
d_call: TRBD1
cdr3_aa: ASSPRTGRVGETQY

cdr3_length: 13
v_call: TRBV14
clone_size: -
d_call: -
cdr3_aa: ASSQGSGTHEKLF

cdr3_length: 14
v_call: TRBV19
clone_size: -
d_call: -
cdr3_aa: ASSAGQSRVTDTQY

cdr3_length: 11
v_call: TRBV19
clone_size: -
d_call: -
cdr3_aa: ASSIGDGYEQY

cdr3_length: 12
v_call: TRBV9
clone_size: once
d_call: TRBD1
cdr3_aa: ASSEGDRANEQF

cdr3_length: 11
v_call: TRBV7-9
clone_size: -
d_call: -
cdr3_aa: ASSPDSSYEQY

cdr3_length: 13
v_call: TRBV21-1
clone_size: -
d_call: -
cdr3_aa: ASSKWLPRGYEQY

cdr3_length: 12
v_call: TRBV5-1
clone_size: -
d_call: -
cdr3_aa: ASSVSSGFYEQY

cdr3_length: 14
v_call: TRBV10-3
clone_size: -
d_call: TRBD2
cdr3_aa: AISESSGRRAYEQY

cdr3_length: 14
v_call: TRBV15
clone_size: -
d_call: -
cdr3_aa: ATSSRTETNTGELF

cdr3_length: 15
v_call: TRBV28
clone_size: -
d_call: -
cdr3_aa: ASSFMVDSSSGNTIY

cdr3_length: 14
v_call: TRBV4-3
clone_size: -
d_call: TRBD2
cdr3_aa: ASSHGTSGTSYEQY

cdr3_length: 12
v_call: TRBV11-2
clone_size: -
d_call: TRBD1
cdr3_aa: ASSLGTGLYEQY

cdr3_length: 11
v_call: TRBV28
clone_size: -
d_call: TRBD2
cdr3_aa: ASSPRTSPTQY

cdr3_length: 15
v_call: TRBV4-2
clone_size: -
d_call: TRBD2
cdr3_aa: ASSPRTSGSRGDTQY